This T cell receptor beta chain was identified during a study of cytomegalovirus exposure and HLA in healthy donors. Study results and limitations: There were a few CMV-associated chains whose specificity for CMV antigens was confirmed in vitro. In an earlier analysis, about 87% or about 30%: the productive usage of most TCR beta V segments. It was reportedly the case that the classifier diagnosed cytomegalovirus status with high specificity and sensitivity. Researchers reported from a later analysis that most CMV-associated TCR beta chains appeared HLA-restricted.

A note on this clone: What it binds is unknown.

Primers: 60 Vbeta forward and 13 Jbeta reverse. Profiling relied on immunoSEQ multiplex PCR, and the TCRdb table lists in-frame clones only, not all of them. The data contain approximately 140,000 clones, roughly 77% of them singletons. Germline V gene data show CDR1 as WSHSY and CDR2 as SAAADI. V was trimmed by 0 bases and J by 4 bases, leaving 7 bases between them. This CDR3 has 14 residues. The receptor's source is a woman in her thirties or forties in good health and CMV-seropositive. The sequenced sample was PBMCs. The rearrangement uses TRBV10-2 and TRBJ1-5; D remains ambiguous. CDR3 in amino acids: CASSESAPNQPQHF. The DNA of the CDR3 is TGCGCCAGCAGTGAGTCAGCACCGAATCAGCCCCAGCATTTT.